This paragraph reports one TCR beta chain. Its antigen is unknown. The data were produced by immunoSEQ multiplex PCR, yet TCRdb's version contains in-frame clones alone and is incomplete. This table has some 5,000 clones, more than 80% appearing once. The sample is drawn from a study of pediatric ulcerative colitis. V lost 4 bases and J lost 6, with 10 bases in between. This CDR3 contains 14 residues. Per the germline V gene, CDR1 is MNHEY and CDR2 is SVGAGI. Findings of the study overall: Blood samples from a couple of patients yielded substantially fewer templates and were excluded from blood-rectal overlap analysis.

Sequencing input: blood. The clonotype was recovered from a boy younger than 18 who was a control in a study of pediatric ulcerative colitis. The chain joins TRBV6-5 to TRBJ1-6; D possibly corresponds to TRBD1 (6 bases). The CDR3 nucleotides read TGTGCCAGCAGTTTAGGGACACCTAATTCACCCCTCCACTTT. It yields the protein CASSLGTPNSPLHF.